The clone carrying this TCR beta chain was seen a few times. TCRdb reprocessed the 5' RACE reads with MiXCR, giving one entry per CDR3 protein. The sample carries 250,000 to 300,000 distinct CDR3 sequences, roughly 5.2% recorded once. These data originate in a study of T cells after yellow fever vaccination. Trimming took 9 bases from V and 2 from J, leaving 8 bases between them. This CDR3 is built from 12 residues. Looked up from germline, CDR1 is MNHEY and CDR2 is SVGEGT. This sequence joins TRBV6-2 or TRBV6-3 and TRBJ2-4; D ambiguous. The sequence derives from a man between 18 and 29 years old who received the YFV17D yellow fever vaccine. The sample in question was CD4+ T cells sorted from PBMCs, obtained on the day of the yellow fever booster vaccination. CDR3 sequence (DNA): TGTGCCAGTGCCTTTTCCAAAAACATTCAGTACTTC. Encoded protein: CASAFSKNIQYF.